This is a list of T cell receptor beta chains from one sample in a study of control samples from healthy donors and cancer patients. The protocol was immunoSEQ multiplex PCR, while the TCRdb copy is restricted to in-frame clones and leaves out a portion. The table has 20,000 or so clones, 85% to 90% seen once. The sequenced material came from PBMCs. These receptors were obtained from a man in his 60s with head and neck cancer. Both conserved end residues are part of each CDR3. The D gene is left open where the match is weak. Not every row has a clone size; where given, it reads once, few, many or a size class.

>TRBV5-5|TRBD2|TRBJ2-1|-
CASTSSGSSYNEQFF
TGTGCCAGCACCTCTAGCGGATCGAGCTACAATGAGCAGTTCTTC
>TRBV9|-|TRBJ2-5|-
CASSVEGLLQETQYF
TGTGCCAGCAGCGTAGAGGGGCTACTCCAAGAGACCCAGTACTTC
>TRBV15|-|TRBJ2-5|-
CATSRGALQETQYF
TGTGCCACCAGCAGAGGTGCGCTCCAAGAGACCCAGTACTTC
>TRBV5-1|-|TRBJ2-1|-
CASSPMGVDYNEQFF
TGCGCCAGCAGCCCCATGGGGGTGGACTACAATGAGCAGTTCTTC
>TRBV9|-|TRBJ2-7|few
CASSVGRASSYEQYF
TGTGCCAGCAGCGTAGGGAGGGCTAGCAGCTACGAGCAGTACTTC
>TRBV6-5|TRBD1|TRBJ2-5|-
CASRLDRAETQYF
TGTGCCAGCAGGTTAGACAGGGCAGAGACCCAGTACTTC
>TRBV18|TRBD1|TRBJ1-6|once
CASSPTATGVGNSPLHF
TGTGCCAGCTCACCGACAGCGACAGGGGTAGGGAATTCACCCCTCCACTTT
>TRBV5-6|-|TRBJ1-1|-
CASSFTGDNTEAFF
TGTGCCAGCAGCTTCACGGGGGATAACACTGAAGCTTTCTTT
>TRBV5-4|TRBD2|TRBJ2-1|-
CASSPGSGRGYEQFF
TGTGCCAGCAGCCCAGGGAGCGGGAGGGGCTATGAGCAGTTCTTC
>TRBV6-1|-|TRBJ1-6|-
CASSGGTSARNSPLHF
TGTGCCAGCAGTGGGGGGACCTCGGCGAGGAATTCACCCCTCCACTTT
>TRBV6-5|-|TRBJ1-3|-
CASSQNPRGNTIYF
TGTGCCAGCAGTCAAAATCCGAGAGGAAACACCATATATTTT
>TRBV27|TRBD2|TRBJ2-2|-
CATGAGGVTRRELFF
TGTGCCACCGGAGCGGGAGGGGTAACCCGAAGGGAGCTGTTTTTT
>TRBV14|-|TRBJ2-5|-
CASSPLQETQYF
TGTGCCAGCAGCCCGCTCCAAGAGACCCAGTACTTC
>TRBV19|-|TRBJ2-3|-
CASSIFGRGATDTQYF
TGTGCCAGTAGTATATTCGGGCGGGGAGCCACAGATACGCAGTATTTT
>TRBV10-3|-|TRBJ2-2|-
CAIMGPGGTGELFF
TGTGCCATCATGGGACCCGGAGGTACCGGGGAGCTGTTTTTT
>TRBV11-2|-|TRBJ1-2|-
CASSLEARSYGYTF
TGTGCCAGCAGCTTAGAAGCACGGTCTTATGGCTACACCTTC
>TRBV29-1|-|TRBJ2-7|-
CSVEGGQGADEQYF
TGCAGCGTTGAAGGAGGGCAGGGAGCAGACGAGCAGTACTTC
>TRBV10-3|-|TRBJ2-2|-
CAISEGTTFTGELFF
TGTGCCATCAGTGAAGGAACAACCTTTACCGGGGAGCTGTTTTTT
>TRBV2|-|TRBJ1-6|-
CASSAAGDNSPLHF
TGTGCCAGCAGTGCTGCAGGGGATAATTCACCCCTCCACTTT
>TRBV9|TRBD2|TRBJ2-7|few
CASSVFSGTSGEQYF
TGTGCCAGCAGCGTATTTTCCGGGACTAGCGGTGAGCAGTACTTC
>TRBV18|-|TRBJ1-5|-
CASHPGGRNDQPQHF
TGTGCCAGTCACCCGGGAGGGCGAAATGATCAGCCCCAGCATTTT
>TRBV6-5|TRBD2|TRBJ2-3|-
CATNPLAGEPDTQYF
TGTGCCACCAACCCACTAGCGGGAGAGCCAGATACGCAGTATTTT
>TRBV27|TRBD1|TRBJ1-2|medium-sized
CASSPAGGYYTF
TGTGCCAGCAGTCCGGCAGGGGGGTACTACACCTTC